A single sample gave rise to the 15 T cell receptor beta chains below, sequenced in a study of blood T cell repertoires in COVID-19. Assay used: immunoSEQ multiplex PCR; TCRdb lists only in-frame clones, some missing. The sample shows 130,000 to 150,000 clones, 81% of them seen only once. Sequenced sample: peripheral blood. These receptors all stem from a human donor in a cohort sampled during active COVID-19.

This chain joins TRBV7-2 and TRBJ1-2; 7 bases are a match to TRBD1. The CDR3 runs to 12 residues. Germline loops: CDR1 SGHTA, CDR2 FQGNSA. With V trimmed by 1 base and J by 12 bases, 5 bases remained unmatched. The CDR3 region has the DNA TGTGCCAGCAGCTTAGTGGGACAGCTCGACACCTTC. Protein sequence: CASSLVGQLDTF. Drawing the rest from reference TRBV7-2 and TRBJ1-2, the complete variable domain is GAGVSQSPSNKVTEKGKDVELRCDPISGHTALYWYRQSLGQGLEFLIYFQGNSAPDKSGLPSDRFSAERTGGSVSTLTIQRTQQEDSAVYLCASSLVGQLDTFGSGTRLTVV.

The V gene is TRBV7-2, the J gene TRBJ1-2; D might be TRBD1 (5 bases). There are 15 residues in the CDR3. V lost 1 base, J lost 3 bases, and 12 bases lay in between. CDR1 is SGHTA, CDR2 FQGNSA, per germline. This chain's CDR3 is CASSLVGRGDYGYTF. In DNA form, the CDR3 reads TGTGCCAGCAGCTTAGTAGGGAGGGGTGACTATGGCTACACCTTC.

The V gene is TRBV28, the J gene TRBJ1-4, with TRBD1 identical over 8 bases. The V gene end was trimmed by 10 bases and the J gene end by 5 bases; junction bases not matched to a gene: 3. Germline V gives CDR1 MDHEN, CDR2 SYDVKM. The CDR3 consists of 12 residues. CDR3 sequence reads: CATRQGNEKLFF. The CDR3 coding sequence is TGTGCCACCAGACAGGGGAATGAAAAACTGTTTTTT.

The chain recombines TRBV3-1 (or the pseudogene TRBV3-2) with TRBJ1-2; TRBD1 matches 8 bases. CDR3 size: 16 residues. The germline V gene encodes CDR1 LGHDT and CDR2 YNNKEL (reference sequence). The trim removed 0 bases at V and 8 bases at J, leaving 11 bases unmatched. The CDR3 sequence is CASSQDSSDRAGGYTF. The CDR3 region has the DNA TGTGCCAGCAGCCAAGATTCCTCGGACAGGGCGGGAGGCTACACCTTC.

The gene calls are TRBV7-9 and TRBJ1-1; TRBD1 is a possible D gene (6 bases). The CDR3 covers 17 residues. Germline V gene data show CDR1 as SEHNR and CDR2 as FQNEAQ (reference sequence). V lost 1 base and J lost 0, with 15 bases in between. This CDR3 is CASSLGWDTNMNTEAFF. DNA of the CDR3: TGTGCCAGCAGCTTAGGGTGGGACACCAACATGAACACTGAAGCTTTCTTT. Using reference TRBV7-9 and TRBJ1-1 for the parts outside the CDR3, the full variable domain is DTGVSQNPRHKITKRGQNVTFRCDPISEHNRLYWYRQTLGQGPEFLTYFQNEAQLEKSRLLSDRFSAERPKGSFSTLEIQRTEQGDSAMYLCASSLGWDTNMNTEAFFGQGTRLTVV.

The gene calls are TRBV28 and TRBJ1-6, with D perhaps matching TRBD1 (6 bases). This CDR3 is 15 amino acids long. Germline lookup yields CDR1 MDHEN and CDR2 SYDVKM. V was pared by 6 bases and J by 4 bases, with 13 bases between. The CDR3 sequence is CASSAGTHYNSPLHF. CDR3 DNA: TGTGCCAGCAGCGCCGGGACACATTATAATTCACCCCTCCACTTT. Full variable domain (missing parts from reference TRBV28 and TRBJ1-6): DVKVTQSSRYLVKRTGEKVFLECVQDMDHENMFWYRQDPGLGLRLIYFSYDVKMKEKGDIPEGYSVSREKKERFSLILESASTNQTSMYLCASSAGTHYNSPLHFGNGTRLTVT.

The chain couples TRBV9 to TRBJ2-7, with 7 bases fitting TRBD1. This CDR3 is built from 15 residues. V trimming: 0 bases; J trimming: 6 bases; junction bases outside the gene matches: 9. CDR1 SGDLS and CDR2 YYNGEE come from the germline V gene. The CDR3 protein is CASSVATGTVSEQYF. Written as DNA, the CDR3 is TGTGCCAGCAGCGTAGCTACTGGGACAGTCTCCGAGCAGTACTTC.

The chain recombines TRBV6-2 or TRBV6-3 with TRBJ2-5; tentatively, D is TRBD2 (7 bases). The ends were cut back, 6 bases at V and 3 bases at J, with 14 bases in the middle. In germline, CDR1 is MNHEY, CDR2 SVGEGT. There are 14 residues in the CDR3. CDR3 nucleotides: TGTGCCAGCAGCGTTGGAGGGGGGGAAGAGACCCAGTACTTC. It codes for CASSVGGGEETQYF.

CDR3 amino acids: CASSRAGVVETQYF. The CDR3 DNA reads TGTGCCAGCAGTAGGGCGGGAGTGGTGGAGACCCAGTACTTC. The rearrangement uses TRBV27 and TRBJ2-5; 7 nucleotides agree with TRBD2. This CDR3 has 14 residues. Germline V lookup: CDR1 MNHEY, CDR2 SMNVEV (reference sequence). V lost 5 bases and J lost 5; bases outside the gene matches: 8.

The J gene is TRBJ2-2, the V gene TRBV7-3; a weak D match, TRBD1 (6 bases). The CDR3 totals 14 residues. Trimming took off 4 bases at V and 4 bases at J, with 10 bases between the two ends. CDR1 is SGHTA and CDR2 is FQGTGA in the germline V gene. The chain's CDR3 is CASSWQGSTGELFF. CDR3 bases: TGTGCCAGCAGCTGGCAGGGGAGCACCGGGGAGCTGTTTTTT.

V and J are TRBV5-1 and TRBJ1-2, with a possible D match to TRBD1 (5 bases). CDR1 SGHRS and CDR2 YFSETQ come from the germline V gene. This CDR3 comprises 13 residues. V lost 4 bases to trimming and J lost 4 bases, with 11 bases between them. Here the CDR3 reads CASSSDSLYGYTF. The CDR3 DNA is TGCGCCAGCAGCAGCGACAGCCTCTATGGCTACACCTTC.

About this clone: This specimen includes other DNA sequences encoding the same CDR3. V is TRBV9 and J is TRBJ2-1; D not certain. The CDR3 contains 15 residues. V shed 0 bases and J shed 0 bases, with 7 bases lying between them. The germline V gene has CDR1 SGDLS and CDR2 YYNGEE. CDR3 DNA: TGTGCCAGCAGCGTAGAACCCGGCTCCTACAATGAGCAGTTCTTC. It encodes CASSVEPGSYNEQFF. The complete variable domain, with remaining parts taken from reference TRBV9 and TRBJ2-1, reads DSGVTQTPKHLITATGQRVTLRCSPRSGDLSVYWYQQSLDQGLQFLIQYYNGEERAKGNILERFSAQQFPDLHSELNLSSLELGDSALYFCASSVEPGSYNEQFFGPGTRLTVL.

This chain links TRBV11-2 with TRBJ2-7; tentative D call: TRBD2 (7 bases). V dropped 1 base and J dropped 2 bases, with 9 bases sitting between them. CDR3 length: 14 residues. CDR1 SGHAT and CDR2 FQNNGV come from the germline V gene. The CDR3 DNA follows: TGTGCCAGCAGCTTAGGGGGGGGCCCCTACGAGCAGTACTTC. Translated, it gives CASSLGGGPYEQYF.

The gene calls are TRBV4-2 and TRBJ2-7, with TRBD2 identical over 9 bases. This CDR3 comprises 16 residues. CDR1 and CDR2 from the germline V gene are LGHNA and YNFKEQ. The trim removed 1 base at V and 0 bases at J, leaving 4 bases unmatched. The CDR3 bases are TGTGCCAGCAGCCAAGGGGCTAGCGGGGTCTCCTACGAGCAGTACTTC. This translates into CASSQGASGVSYEQYF.

The genes are TRBV7-2 and TRBJ1-2, with D unresolved. The CDR3 is 14 amino acids. Germline V lookup: CDR1 SGHTA, CDR2 FQGNSA. V lost 5 bases and J 3 bases, leaving 13 bases between the germline ends. The CDR3 sequence is CASSQGGSYYGYTF. The CDR3 DNA sequence: TGTGCCAGCAGCCAAGGCGGGTCTTACTATGGCTACACCTTC.